The clone carrying this T cell receptor beta chain was counted only a few times. Its antigen is unidentified. TCRdb ran MiXCR on the reads and lists one entry per CDR3 protein. Counted here are about 900,000 distinct CDR3 sequences, under 40% occurring once; the ten biggest clones make up around 15%. The data were obtained in a study of T cell repertoires in cytomegalovirus infection. Across the study: Signatures in public TCR beta sequences pointed to both CMV infection and matching HLA type.

The V gene's germline CDR1 is LNHDA and CDR2 SQIVND (reference sequence). Germline trimming cut 6 bases from V and 0 bases from J; bases unmatched to any gene: 11. The CDR3 contains 18 residues. Material: cultured CD8+ T cells from PBMCs, obtained from culture after CMV antigen stimulation. The J gene is TRBJ2-7, the V gene TRBV19; 13 positions match TRBD2. The clonotype was recovered from a human donor in good health (CMV status not recorded). Some clones in this sample may be carry-over from other donors' samples. CDR3 in amino acids: CASSLEGLAGKSSYEQYV. CDR3 sequence (DNA): TGTGCCAGTAGCCTCGAGGGACTAGCGGGGAAGAGCTCCTACGAGCAGTACGTC.